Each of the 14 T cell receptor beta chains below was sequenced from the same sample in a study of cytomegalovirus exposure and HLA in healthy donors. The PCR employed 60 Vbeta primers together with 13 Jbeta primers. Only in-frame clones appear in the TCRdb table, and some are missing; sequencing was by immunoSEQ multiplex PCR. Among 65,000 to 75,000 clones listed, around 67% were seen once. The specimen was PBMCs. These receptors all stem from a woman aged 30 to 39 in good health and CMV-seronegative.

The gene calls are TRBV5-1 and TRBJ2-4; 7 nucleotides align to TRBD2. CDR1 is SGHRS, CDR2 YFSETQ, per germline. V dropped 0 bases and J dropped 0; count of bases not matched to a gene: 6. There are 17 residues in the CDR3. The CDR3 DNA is TGCGCCAGCAGCTTGGGGCGGGGGAACCTAGCCAAAAACATTCAGTACTTC. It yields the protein CASSLGRGNLAKNIQYF. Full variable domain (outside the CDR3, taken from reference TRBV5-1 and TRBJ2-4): KAGVTQTPRYLIKTRGQQVTLSCSPISGHRSVSWYQQTPGQGLQFLFEYFSETQRNKGNFPGRFSGRQFSNSRSEMNVSTLELGDSALYLCASSLGRGNLAKNIQYFGAGTRLSVL.

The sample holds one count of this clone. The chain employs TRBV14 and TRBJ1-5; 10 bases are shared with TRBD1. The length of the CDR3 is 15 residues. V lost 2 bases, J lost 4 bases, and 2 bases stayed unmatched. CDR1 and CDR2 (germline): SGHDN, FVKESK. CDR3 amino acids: CASSQRTGGNQPQHF. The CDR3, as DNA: TGTGCCAGCAGCCAACGGACAGGGGGGAATCAGCCCCAGCATTTT. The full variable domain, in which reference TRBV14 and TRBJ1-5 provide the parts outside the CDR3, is EAGVTQFPSHSVIEKGQTVTLRCDPISGHDNLYWYRRVMGKEIKFLLHFVKESKQDESGMPNNRFLAERTGGTYSTLKVQPAELEDSGVYFCASSQRTGGNQPQHFGDGTRLSIL.

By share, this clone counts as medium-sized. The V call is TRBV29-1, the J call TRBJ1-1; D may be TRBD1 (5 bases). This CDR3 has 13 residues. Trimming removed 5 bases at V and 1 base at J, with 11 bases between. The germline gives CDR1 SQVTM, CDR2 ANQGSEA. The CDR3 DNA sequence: TGCAGCGTTCCCAGGGAGGGGAACACTGAAGCTTTCTTT. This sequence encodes CSVPREGNTEAFF.

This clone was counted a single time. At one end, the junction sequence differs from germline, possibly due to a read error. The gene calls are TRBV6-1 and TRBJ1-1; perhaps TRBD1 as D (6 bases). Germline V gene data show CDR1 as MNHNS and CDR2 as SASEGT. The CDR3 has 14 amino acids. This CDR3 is CAISEQTGNTEAFF. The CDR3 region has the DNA TGTGCCATCAGTGAACAGACAGGGAACACTGAAGCTTTCTTT.

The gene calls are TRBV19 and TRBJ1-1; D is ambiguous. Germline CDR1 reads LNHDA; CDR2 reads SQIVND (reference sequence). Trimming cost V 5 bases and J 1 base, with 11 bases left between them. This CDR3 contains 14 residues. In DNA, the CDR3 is TGTGCCAGTAGTGAGGCCAACTCGAACACTGAAGCTTTCTTT. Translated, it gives CASSEANSNTEAFF.

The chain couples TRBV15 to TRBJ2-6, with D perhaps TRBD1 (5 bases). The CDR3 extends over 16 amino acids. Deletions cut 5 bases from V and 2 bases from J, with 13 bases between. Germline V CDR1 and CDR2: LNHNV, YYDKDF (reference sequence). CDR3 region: CATSANRGPGANVLTF. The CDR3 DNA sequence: TGTGCCACCAGCGCAAATAGGGGCCCTGGGGCCAACGTCCTGACTTTC.

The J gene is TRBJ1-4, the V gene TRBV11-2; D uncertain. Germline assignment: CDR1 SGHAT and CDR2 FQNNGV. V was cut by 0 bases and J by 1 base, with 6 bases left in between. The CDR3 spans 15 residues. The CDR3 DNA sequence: TGTGCCAGCAGCTTAGAGCGCATAACTAATGAAAAACTGTTTTTT. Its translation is CASSLERITNEKLFF. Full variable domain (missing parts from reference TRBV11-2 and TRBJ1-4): EAGVAQSPRYKIIEKRQSVAFWCNPISGHATLYWYQQILGQGPKLLIQFQNNGVVDDSQLPKDRFSAERLKGVDSTLKIQPAKLEDSAVYLCASSLERITNEKLFFGSGTQLSVL.

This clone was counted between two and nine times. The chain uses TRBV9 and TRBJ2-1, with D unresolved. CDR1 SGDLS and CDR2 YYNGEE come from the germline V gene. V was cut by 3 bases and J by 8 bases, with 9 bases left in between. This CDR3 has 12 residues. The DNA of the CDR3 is TGTGCCAGCAGCGGAGAGGCCTATGAGCAGTTCTTC. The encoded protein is CASSGEAYEQFF.

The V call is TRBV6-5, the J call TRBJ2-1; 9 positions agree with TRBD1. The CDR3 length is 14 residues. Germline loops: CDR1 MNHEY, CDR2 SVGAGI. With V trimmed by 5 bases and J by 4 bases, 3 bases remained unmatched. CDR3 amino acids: CASSRTGAYNEQFF. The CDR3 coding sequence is TGTGCCAGCAGTCGGACAGGGGCGTACAATGAGCAGTTCTTC.

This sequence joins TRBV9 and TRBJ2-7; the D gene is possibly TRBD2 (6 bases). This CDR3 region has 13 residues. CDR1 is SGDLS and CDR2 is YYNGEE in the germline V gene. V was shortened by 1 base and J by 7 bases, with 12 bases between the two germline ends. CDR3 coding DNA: TGTGCCAGCAGCGTACTCCAGGCGGGGGAGCAGTACTTC. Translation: CASSVLQAGEQYF.

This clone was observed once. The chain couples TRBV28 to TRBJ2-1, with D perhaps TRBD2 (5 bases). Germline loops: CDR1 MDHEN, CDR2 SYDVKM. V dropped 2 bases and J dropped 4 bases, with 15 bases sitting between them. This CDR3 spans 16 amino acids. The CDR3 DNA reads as TGTGCCAGCAGTTTAGCGGGTGGAGAGGCGTACAATGAGCAGTTCTTC. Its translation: CASSLAGGEAYNEQFF.

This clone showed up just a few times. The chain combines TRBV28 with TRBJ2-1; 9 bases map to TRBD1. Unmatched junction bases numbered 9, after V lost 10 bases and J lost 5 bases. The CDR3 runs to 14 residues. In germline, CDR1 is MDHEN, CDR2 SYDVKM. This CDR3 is CATAGWDRDNEQFF. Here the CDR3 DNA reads TGTGCCACAGCGGGTTGGGACAGGGACAATGAGCAGTTCTTC.

The CDR3 sequence: CASSLVRDSGNTIYF. In nucleotides, the CDR3 is TGTGCCAGCAGCTTAGTACGGGACTCTGGAAACACCATATATTTT. This rearrangement joins TRBV11-3 to TRBJ1-3; the D is unclear. Germline V gene data show CDR1 as SGHNT and CDR2 as YENEEA. V lost 1 base and J 0 bases, leaving 7 bases between the germline ends. The CDR3 has 15 amino acids.

The CDR3 is CASSVGVVGGTGSEKLFF. CDR3 nucleotide sequence: TGTGCCAGCAGCGTAGGTGTCGTGGGCGGGACAGGGAGTGAAAAACTGTTTTTT. V usage is TRBV9 and J usage is TRBJ1-4; 9 bases agree with TRBD1. Per germline, CDR1 SGDLS and CDR2 YYNGEE. CDR3 size: 18 residues. The trim removed 0 bases at V and 7 bases at J, leaving 13 bases unmatched.